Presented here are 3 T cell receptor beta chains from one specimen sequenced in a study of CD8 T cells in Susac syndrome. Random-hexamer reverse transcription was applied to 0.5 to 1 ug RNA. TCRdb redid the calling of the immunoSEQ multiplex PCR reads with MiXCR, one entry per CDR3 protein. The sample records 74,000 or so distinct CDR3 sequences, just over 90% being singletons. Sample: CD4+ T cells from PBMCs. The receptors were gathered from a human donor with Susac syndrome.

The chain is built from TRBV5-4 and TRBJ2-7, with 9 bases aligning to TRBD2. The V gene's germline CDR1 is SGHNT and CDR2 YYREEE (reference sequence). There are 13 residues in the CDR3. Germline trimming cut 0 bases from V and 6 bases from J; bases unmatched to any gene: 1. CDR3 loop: CASSLASGIEQYF. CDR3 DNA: TGTGCCAGCAGCTTGGCTAGCGGGATCGAGCAGTACTTC.

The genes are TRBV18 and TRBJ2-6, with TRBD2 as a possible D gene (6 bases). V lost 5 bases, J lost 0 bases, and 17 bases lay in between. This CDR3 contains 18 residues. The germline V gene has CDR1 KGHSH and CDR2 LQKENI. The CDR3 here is CASSAVTRSGSGANVLTF. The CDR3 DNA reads TGTGCCAGCTCAGCAGTAACCCGTAGCGGCTCTGGGGCCAACGTCCTGACTTTC.

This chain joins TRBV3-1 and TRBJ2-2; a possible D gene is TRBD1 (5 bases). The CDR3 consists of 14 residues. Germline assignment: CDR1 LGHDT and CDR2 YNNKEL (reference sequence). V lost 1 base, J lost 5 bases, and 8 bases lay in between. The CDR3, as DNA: TGTGCCAGCAGCCAAGGTGGGGCTACCGGGGAGCTGTTTTTT. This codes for CASSQGGATGELFF.